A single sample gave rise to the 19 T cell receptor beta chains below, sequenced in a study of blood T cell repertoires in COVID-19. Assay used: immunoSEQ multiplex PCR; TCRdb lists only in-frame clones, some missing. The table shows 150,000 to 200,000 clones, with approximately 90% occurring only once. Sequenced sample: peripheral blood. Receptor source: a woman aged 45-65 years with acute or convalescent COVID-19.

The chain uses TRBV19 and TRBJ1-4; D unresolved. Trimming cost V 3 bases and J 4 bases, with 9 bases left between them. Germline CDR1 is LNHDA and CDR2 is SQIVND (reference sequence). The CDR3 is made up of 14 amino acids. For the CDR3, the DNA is TGTGCCAGTAGTATCACAGCCTTTAATGAAAAACTGTTTTTT. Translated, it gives CASSITAFNEKLFF.

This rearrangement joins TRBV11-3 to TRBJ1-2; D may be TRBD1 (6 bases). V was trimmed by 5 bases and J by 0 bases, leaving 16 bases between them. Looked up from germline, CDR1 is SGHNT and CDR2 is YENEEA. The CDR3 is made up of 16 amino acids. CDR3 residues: CASSLGQTVANYGYTF. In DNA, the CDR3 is TGTGCCAGCAGCCTAGGACAGACGGTGGCTAACTATGGCTACACCTTC.

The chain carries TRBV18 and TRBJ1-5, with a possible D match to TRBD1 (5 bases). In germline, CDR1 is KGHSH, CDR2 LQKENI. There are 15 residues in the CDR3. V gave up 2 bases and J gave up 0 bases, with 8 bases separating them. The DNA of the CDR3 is TGTGCCAGCTCACCATCGACAGATAGCAATCAGCCCCAGCATTTT. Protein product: CASSPSTDSNQPQHF. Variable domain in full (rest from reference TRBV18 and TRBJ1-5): NAGVMQNPRHLVRRRGQEARLRCSPMKGHSHVYWYRQLPEEGLKFMVYLQKENIIDESGMPKERFSAEFPKEGPSILRIQQVVRGDSAAYFCASSPSTDSNQPQHFGDGTRLSIL.

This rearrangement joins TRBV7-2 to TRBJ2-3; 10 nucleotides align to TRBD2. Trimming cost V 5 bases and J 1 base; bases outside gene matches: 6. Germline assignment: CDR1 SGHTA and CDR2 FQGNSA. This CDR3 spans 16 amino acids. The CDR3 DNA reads TGTGCCAGCAGCCCAAAGCGGGAGGGGCGCACAGATACGCAGTATTTT. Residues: CASSPKREGRTDTQYF.

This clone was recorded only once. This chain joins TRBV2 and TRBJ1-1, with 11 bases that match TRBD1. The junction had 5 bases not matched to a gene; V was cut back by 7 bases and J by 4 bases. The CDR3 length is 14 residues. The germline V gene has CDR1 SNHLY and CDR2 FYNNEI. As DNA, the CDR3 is TGTGCCAGCACCCGGACAGGGGGCGGCACTGAAGCTTTCTTT. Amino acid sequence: CASTRTGGGTEAFF. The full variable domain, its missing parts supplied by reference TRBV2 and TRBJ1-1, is EPEVTQTPSHQVTQMGQEVILRCVPISNHLYFYWYRQILGQKVEFLVSFYNNEISEKSEIFDDQFSVERPDGSNFTLKIRSTKLEDSAMYFCASTRTGGGTEAFFGQGTRLTVV.

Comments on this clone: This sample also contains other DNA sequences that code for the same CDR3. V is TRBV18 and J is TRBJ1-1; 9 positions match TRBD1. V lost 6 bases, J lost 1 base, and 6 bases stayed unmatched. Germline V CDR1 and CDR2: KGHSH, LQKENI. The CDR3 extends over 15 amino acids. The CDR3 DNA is TGTGCCAGCTCGCCCCCGGGACAGGGGAACACTGAAGCTTTCTTT. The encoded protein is CASSPPGQGNTEAFF.

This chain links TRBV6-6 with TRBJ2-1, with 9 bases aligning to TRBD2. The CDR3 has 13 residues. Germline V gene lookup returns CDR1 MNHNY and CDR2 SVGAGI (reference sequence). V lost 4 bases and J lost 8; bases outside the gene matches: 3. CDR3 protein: CASSSAGGDEQFF. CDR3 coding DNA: TGTGCCAGCAGTTCGGCGGGAGGGGATGAGCAGTTCTTC.

CDR3 in amino acids: CASSLDPGLANEQYF. CDR3 DNA: TGTGCCAGCAGCTTAGATCCAGGCTTGGCCAACGAGCAGTACTTC. The chain is built from TRBV7-2 and TRBJ2-7; D is ambiguous. Germline assignment: CDR1 SGHTA and CDR2 FQGNSA. The CDR3 loop spans 15 amino acids. The germline V and J ends were trimmed by 1 base and 5 bases, with 15 bases remaining between them.

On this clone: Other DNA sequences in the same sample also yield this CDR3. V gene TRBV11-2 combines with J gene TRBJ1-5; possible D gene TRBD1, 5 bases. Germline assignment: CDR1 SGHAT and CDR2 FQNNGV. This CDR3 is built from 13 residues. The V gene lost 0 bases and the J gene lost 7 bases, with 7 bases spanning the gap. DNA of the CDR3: TGTGCCAGCAGCTTAGATCGGGGGCAGCCCCAGCATTTT. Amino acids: CASSLDRGQPQHF.

CDR3 sequence: CASSSGSGINEQFF. CDR3 nucleotide sequence: TGTGCCAGCAGCTCTGGTAGCGGGATCAATGAGCAGTTCTTC. V and J are TRBV11-2 and TRBJ2-1; 8 nucleotides line up with TRBD2. The CDR3 consists of 14 residues. The germline gives CDR1 SGHAT, CDR2 FQNNGV. V gave up 4 bases and J gave up 6 bases; unmatched junction bases: 5.

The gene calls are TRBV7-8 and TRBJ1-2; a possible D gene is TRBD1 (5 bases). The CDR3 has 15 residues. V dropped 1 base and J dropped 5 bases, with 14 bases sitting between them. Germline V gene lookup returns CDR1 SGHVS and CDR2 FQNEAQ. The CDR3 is CASSLEGSGGYGYTF. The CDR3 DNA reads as TGTGCCAGCAGCTTAGAGGGTTCGGGGGGTTATGGCTACACCTTC.

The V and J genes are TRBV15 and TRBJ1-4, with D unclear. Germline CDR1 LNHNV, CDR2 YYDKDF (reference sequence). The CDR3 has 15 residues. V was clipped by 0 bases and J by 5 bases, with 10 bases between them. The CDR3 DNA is TGTGCCACCAGCAGAGATTTATTACTAAATGAAAAACTGTTTTTT. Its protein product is CATSRDLLLNEKLFF.

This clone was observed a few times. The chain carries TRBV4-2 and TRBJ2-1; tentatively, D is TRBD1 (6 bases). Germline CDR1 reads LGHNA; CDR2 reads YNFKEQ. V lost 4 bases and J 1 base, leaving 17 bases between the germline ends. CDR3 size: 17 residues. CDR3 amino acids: CASSPSRDTQSYNEQFF. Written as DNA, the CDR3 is TGTGCCAGCAGCCCGTCCCGGGACACTCAATCCTACAATGAGCAGTTCTTC.

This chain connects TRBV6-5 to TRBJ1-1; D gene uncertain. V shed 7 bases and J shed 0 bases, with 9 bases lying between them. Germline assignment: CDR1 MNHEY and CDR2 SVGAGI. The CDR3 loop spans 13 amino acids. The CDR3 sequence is CASKRVMNTEAFF. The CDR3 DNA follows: TGTGCCAGCAAGCGGGTGATGAACACTGAAGCTTTCTTT.

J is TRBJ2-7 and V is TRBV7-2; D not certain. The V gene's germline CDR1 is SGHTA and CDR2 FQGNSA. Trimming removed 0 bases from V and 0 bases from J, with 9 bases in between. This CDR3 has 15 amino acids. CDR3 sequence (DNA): TGTGCCAGCAGCTTAGCGTTAGTCGTCTCCTACGAGCAGTACTTC. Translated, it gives CASSLALVVSYEQYF.

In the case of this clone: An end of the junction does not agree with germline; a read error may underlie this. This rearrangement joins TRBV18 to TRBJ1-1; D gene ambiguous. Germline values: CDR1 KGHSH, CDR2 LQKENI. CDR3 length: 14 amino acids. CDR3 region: CASSSIQENNEAFF. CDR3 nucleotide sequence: TGTGCCAGCTCATCAATCCAGGAAAACAATGAAGCTTTCTTT.

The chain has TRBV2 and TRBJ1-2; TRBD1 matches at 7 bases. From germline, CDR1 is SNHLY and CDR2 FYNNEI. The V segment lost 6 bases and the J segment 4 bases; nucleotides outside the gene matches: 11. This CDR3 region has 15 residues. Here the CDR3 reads CASRATGDSSYGYTF. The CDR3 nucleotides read TGTGCCAGCAGGGCTACAGGGGACTCTTCCTATGGCTACACCTTC.

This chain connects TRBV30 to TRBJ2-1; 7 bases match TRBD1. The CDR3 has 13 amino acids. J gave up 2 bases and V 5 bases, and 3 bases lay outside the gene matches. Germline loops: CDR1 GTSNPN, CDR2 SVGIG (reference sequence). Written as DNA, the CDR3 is TGTGCCTGGTCAGGGGGAGCCTACAATGAGCAGTTCTTC. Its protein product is CAWSGGAYNEQFF.

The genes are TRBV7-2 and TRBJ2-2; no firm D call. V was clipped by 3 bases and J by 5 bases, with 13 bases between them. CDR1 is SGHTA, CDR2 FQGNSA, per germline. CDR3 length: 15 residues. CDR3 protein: CASSLWVQRTGELFF. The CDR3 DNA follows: TGTGCCAGCAGCTTGTGGGTCCAGCGTACCGGGGAGCTGTTTTTT.